This T cell receptor (beta chain) derives from a study of OX40 agonist ivuxolimab in advanced cancers. The wider study: Dose-escalation patients had hepatocellular carcinoma, melanoma, renal cell or head and neck cancer. Study-level findings and limits: Blood T cells, both CD4+ and CD8+, expanded clonally by week 6 at 0.1 to 3.0 mg/kg.

The CDR3 runs to 18 residues. Per germline, CDR1 SEHNR and CDR2 FQNEAQ (reference sequence). After removal of 0 bases from V and 5 bases from J, the junction contained 12 bases not matched to a gene. Points on this clone: Its antigen remains unknown.

The method was immunoSEQ multiplex PCR; TCRdb's version includes in-frame clones alone and lacks a portion of them. This sample has 25,000 to 30,000 clones, with 90% found just once. The TCR originated in an adult with an advanced solid tumor such as melanoma, head and neck, liver or kidney cancer. The rearrangement uses TRBV7-9 and TRBJ2-1; 8 nucleotides match TRBD2. The sample in question was CD4+ or CD8+ T cells sorted from blood, obtained in a trial of the OX40 agonist ivuxolimab. The CDR3 spells CASSLARPTSGGHNEQFF. DNA for the CDR3: TGTGCCAGCAGCTTAGCGCGGCCTACTAGCGGCGGCCACAATGAGCAGTTCTTC.